This TCR beta chain is drawn from a study of blood T cell repertoires in COVID-19. The wider study: COVID-19 samples collected from the United States, Italy and Spain covered acute and convalescent phases. T cells, B-cell-depleted T cells, or PBMCs supplied cDNA or gDNA.

As processed by the authors: Amplification of reference gene primers provided the estimated nucleated cell counts. Using immunoSEQ multiplex PCR, the repertoire was profiled, and TCRdb retains in-frame clones only, with some absent. V and J calls and clone size are given by that table; D and trimming were obtained from the DNA. This table holds roughly 170,000 clones, approximately 85% found once. The CDR3 contains 15 residues. The ends were cut back, 4 bases at V and 6 bases at J, with 17 bases in the middle. Germline-derived CDR1 and CDR2 are MNHEY and SVGEGT. Sequenced material: peripheral blood. The chain carries TRBV6-2 or TRBV6-3 and TRBJ2-3; D is possibly TRBD2 (7 bases). The TCR originated in a man between 60 and 75 years old who had recovered from COVID-19. Written as DNA, the CDR3 is TGTGCCAGCAGTTGGGCCGTGGGGGGGCCCGATACGCAGTATTTT. Protein product: CASSWAVGGPDTQYF.